The 20 T cell receptor beta chains reported below all come from one sample, sequenced in a study of blood T cell repertoires in COVID-19. Method: immunoSEQ multiplex PCR; TCRdb's copy keeps in-frame clones and lacks some. This sample yields over 150,000 clones, of which approximately 82% are seen a single time; approximately 18% belongs to the top ten. Sequenced material: peripheral blood. These receptor sequences come from a woman in her seventies who had recovered from COVID-19.

The V and J genes are TRBV11-2 and TRBJ2-1, with 8 bases fitting TRBD1. The ends lost 1 base at V and 12 bases at J; junction bases unmatched: 14. The CDR3 is 16 amino acids. Germline V CDR1 and CDR2: SGHAT, FQNNGV. The CDR3 is CASSLVGAQGAGGQFF. The CDR3 region has the DNA TGTGCCAGCAGCTTAGTTGGGGCTCAGGGGGCCGGGGGGCAGTTCTTC. Together with reference TRBV11-2 and TRBJ2-1, the CDR3 gives the full variable domain: EAGVAQSPRYKIIEKRQSVAFWCNPISGHATLYWYQQILGQGPKLLIQFQNNGVVDDSQLPKDRFSAERLKGVDSTLKIQPAKLEDSAVYLCASSLVGAQGAGGQFFGPGTRLTVL.

There are a few counts of this clone. The chain is built from TRBV5-4 and TRBJ2-5, with a tentative D call TRBD2 (7 bases). The V end lost 3 bases, the J end lost 5 bases, and 11 bases lay between the germline ends. This CDR3 has 13 residues. The germline V gene encodes CDR1 SGHNT and CDR2 YYREEE (reference sequence). Here the CDR3 reads CASSWKGGETQYF. The CDR3 DNA sequence: TGTGCCAGCAGCTGGAAGGGGGGGGAGACCCAGTACTTC.

The chain recombines TRBV7-8 with TRBJ2-7; maybe TRBD1 (6 bases). The CDR3 consists of 14 residues. V dropped 4 bases and J dropped 2 bases, with 12 bases sitting between them. Germline CDR1 and CDR2: SGHVS and FQNEAQ. CDR3 bases: TGTGCCAGCAGCTCAGGGACATTACCCTACGAGCAGTACTTC. Translation: CASSSGTLPYEQYF.

This sequence joins TRBV9 and TRBJ2-5; 15 bases are a match to TRBD2. In germline, CDR1 is SGDLS, CDR2 YYNGEE. The CDR3 is 19 amino acids. V was clipped by 0 bases and J by 2 bases; unmatched bases: 8. The CDR3 DNA reads TGTGCCAGCAGCGTAGGGGGACTAGCGGGAGGAGGGGAACAAGAGACCCAGTACTTC. Amino acid sequence: CASSVGGLAGGGEQETQYF.

The table lists this clone with a count of one. The chain links TRBV18 to TRBJ2-3; tentatively, D is TRBD1 (5 bases). Germline-derived CDR1 and CDR2 are KGHSH and LQKENI. V lost 3 bases and J lost 1, with 8 bases in between. The CDR3 is made up of 14 amino acids. CDR3 nucleotide sequence: TGTGCCAGCTCACCGGGGCGGCGCACAGATACGCAGTATTTT. This codes for CASSPGRRTDTQYF.

This sequence joins TRBV20-1 and TRBJ1-1; TRBD1 matches at 10 bases. Germline V gives CDR1 DFQATT, CDR2 SNEGSKA (reference sequence). This CDR3 is 14 amino acids long. J was trimmed by 5 bases and V by 3 bases; bases with no gene match: 6. CDR3 nucleotide sequence: TGCAGTGCTAGTGACAGGGGGCGCCTGACTGAAGCTTTCTTT. Its protein product is CSASDRGRLTEAFF.

V and J are TRBV6-5 and TRBJ1-1; tentative D call: TRBD1 (6 bases). Trimming removed 2 bases from V and 2 bases from J, with 9 bases in between. The germline V gene encodes CDR1 MNHEY and CDR2 SVGAGI. This CDR3 comprises 14 residues. The CDR3 nucleotides are TGTGCCAGCAGTTACGGGGACACAAACACTGAAGCTTTCTTT. Amino acids: CASSYGDTNTEAFF.

The chain links TRBV18 to TRBJ2-2; perhaps TRBD1 as D (6 bases). The V gene lost 0 bases and the J gene lost 5 bases, with 10 bases spanning the gap. Germline values: CDR1 KGHSH, CDR2 LQKENI. CDR3 size: 15 residues. In nucleotides, the CDR3 is TGTGCCAGCTCACCACCAAGCAGGGGAACCGGGGAGCTGTTTTTT. Residues: CASSPPSRGTGELFF. Variable domain in full (rest from reference TRBV18 and TRBJ2-2): NAGVMQNPRHLVRRRGQEARLRCSPMKGHSHVYWYRQLPEEGLKFMVYLQKENIIDESGMPKERFSAEFPKEGPSILRIQQVVRGDSAAYFCASSPPSRGTGELFFGEGSRLTVL.

The chain carries TRBV2 and TRBJ2-4, with D perhaps TRBD1 (6 bases). The CDR3 covers 17 residues. V was shortened by 6 bases and J by 6 bases, with 24 bases between the two germline ends. The V gene's germline CDR1 is SNHLY and CDR2 FYNNEI. DNA for the CDR3: TGTGCCAGCAGCCCCTTTCGGGGCAGGGGTGTAGGAAACATTCAGTACTTC. Its protein is CASSPFRGRGVGNIQYF. The variable domain in full, with the rest retrieved from reference TRBV2 and TRBJ2-4, is EPEVTQTPSHQVTQMGQEVILRCVPISNHLYFYWYRQILGQKVEFLVSFYNNEISEKSEIFDDQFSVERPDGSNFTLKIRSTKLEDSAMYFCASSPFRGRGVGNIQYFGAGTRLSVL.

This clone was recorded a few times. The chain couples TRBV4-1 to TRBJ1-5, with TRBD1 matching 7 bases. Germline V CDR1 and CDR2: MGHRA, YSYEKL. The CDR3 spans 16 residues. The trim removed 0 bases at V and 0 bases at J, leaving 2 bases unmatched. CDR3 DNA sequence: TGCGCCAGCAGCCAAGAGAAGGGGGCTAGCAATCAGCCCCAGCATTTT. It encodes CASSQEKGASNQPQHF.

The sample holds one count of this clone. The chain has TRBV19 and TRBJ1-6; 8 bases match TRBD1. CDR3 length equals 17 residues. The V segment lost 4 bases and the J segment 5 bases; nucleotides outside the gene matches: 10. Germline V gene lookup returns CDR1 LNHDA and CDR2 SQIVND (reference sequence). Here the CDR3 reads CASSRLGQGADNSPLHF. In DNA form, the CDR3 reads TGTGCCAGTAGTAGACTTGGGCAGGGGGCGGATAATTCACCCCTCCACTTT.

This clone occurred a few times. The V call is TRBV7-2, the J call TRBJ1-1, with no clear D. This CDR3 has 12 residues. V was cut by 5 bases and J by 4 bases, with 8 bases left in between. Germline loops: CDR1 SGHTA, CDR2 FQGNSA. The CDR3 here is CASSVSGTEAFF. The CDR3 DNA reads TGTGCCAGCAGCGTCAGTGGCACTGAAGCTTTCTTT.

This clone was recorded only once. Germline is not matched at one junction end, which may reflect a read error. The gene calls are TRBV11-2 and TRBJ2-5, with 9 bases fitting TRBD2. The V gene's germline CDR1 is SGHAT and CDR2 FQNNGV. The CDR3 sequence is 15 residues long. The CDR3 DNA follows: TGTGCCAGTAGCTTAGGGGGCGGGGGGGCCTGGACCCAGTACTTC. It encodes CASSLGGGGAWTQYF. The full variable domain, with the rest looked up from reference TRBV11-2 and TRBJ2-5, is EAGVAQSPRYKIIEKRQSVAFWCNPISGHATLYWYQQILGQGPKLLIQFQNNGVVDDSQLPKDRFSAERLKGVDSTLKIQPAKLEDSAVYLCASSLGGGGAWTQYFGPGTRLLVL.

The chain uses TRBV9 and TRBJ2-2; D is perhaps TRBD2 (7 bases). Germline V gene data show CDR1 as SGDLS and CDR2 as YYNGEE. The V end lost 3 bases, the J end lost 3 bases, and 15 bases lay between the germline ends. The CDR3 is 16 amino acids. As DNA, the CDR3 is TGTGCCAGCAGCGACCCCCGGGGGGCGGACACCGGGGAGCTGTTTTTT. The encoded protein is CASSDPRGADTGELFF. The whole variable domain, remainder taken from reference TRBV9 and TRBJ2-2, is DSGVTQTPKHLITATGQRVTLRCSPRSGDLSVYWYQQSLDQGLQFLIQYYNGEERAKGNILERFSAQQFPDLHSELNLSSLELGDSALYFCASSDPRGADTGELFFGEGSRLTVL.

This clone was detected only a few times. The chain links TRBV29-1 to TRBJ2-5, with D maybe TRBD1 (6 bases). Germline CDR1 SQVTM, CDR2 ANQGSEA. This CDR3 is 12 amino acids long. V was cut by 1 base and J by 10 bases, with 13 bases left in between. CDR3 loop: CSVEGGRGDQYF. The DNA for the CDR3 is TGCAGCGTTGAAGGGGGCAGGGGTGACCAGTACTTC.

This clone was observed a handful of times. The chain couples TRBV2 to TRBJ1-5; no definite D call. The CDR3 is 14 amino acids. V was clipped by 2 bases and J by 3 bases, with 8 bases between them. Germline V gene lookup returns CDR1 SNHLY and CDR2 FYNNEI. The CDR3 region is CASSESRNNQPQHF. For the CDR3, the DNA is TGTGCCAGCAGTGAATCCAGGAACAATCAGCCCCAGCATTTT. Variable domain in full (rest from reference TRBV2 and TRBJ1-5): EPEVTQTPSHQVTQMGQEVILRCVPISNHLYFYWYRQILGQKVEFLVSFYNNEISEKSEIFDDQFSVERPDGSNFTLKIRSTKLEDSAMYFCASSESRNNQPQHFGDGTRLSIL.

The J gene is TRBJ2-1, the V gene TRBV7-3, with D possibly matching TRBD1 (6 bases). Germline V gives CDR1 SGHTA, CDR2 FQGTGA. With 1 base removed from V and 9 bases from J, the gap between germline ends came to 16 bases. This CDR3 is built from 15 residues. CDR3 region: CASSLIRGGSSEQFF. CDR3 nucleotide sequence: TGTGCCAGCAGCTTAATCAGGGGTGGGTCGAGTGAGCAGTTCTTC.

The chain employs TRBV7-2 and TRBJ1-5; D gene ambiguous. The CDR3 length is 14 residues. Between the trimmed V and J ends, which lost 5 bases and 4 bases, there was a span of 12 bases. Germline V lookup: CDR1 SGHTA, CDR2 FQGNSA. CDR3 sequence reads: CASSGPTPNQPQHF. CDR3 nucleotides: TGTGCCAGCAGCGGCCCGACACCGAATCAGCCCCAGCATTTT.

For the CDR3, the DNA is TGTGCCAGCAGACCCTCGGGTGGAAACACCATATATTTT. It is translated as CASRPSGGNTIYF. The chain uses TRBV7-8 and TRBJ1-3; D uncertain. This CDR3 contains 13 residues. The germline V gene has CDR1 SGHVS and CDR2 FQNEAQ. Trimming removed 6 bases at V and 3 bases at J, with 9 bases between.

There are a few counts of this clone. The gene calls are TRBV7-9 and TRBJ2-2; D is unclear. CDR3 size: 17 residues. Trimming took off 1 base at V and 11 bases at J, with 23 bases between the two ends. The germline V gene encodes CDR1 SEHNR and CDR2 FQNEAQ (reference sequence). This CDR3 reads CASSLGSPKLPQVELFF. CDR3 DNA sequence: TGTGCCAGCAGCTTAGGGTCCCCGAAGCTGCCCCAAGTCGAGCTGTTTTTT.